Listed below are T cell receptor beta chains from one sample, sequenced in a study of identical twins. Each CDR3 protein is one row after TCRdb ran MiXCR on the 5' RACE reads. Of hundreds of thousands of distinct CDR3 sequences listed, 15% to 20% are singletons. These same records also appear under a second study, on T cells expressing NK-cell markers.

The sample consisted of PBMCs. The source is a woman younger than 30 in good health. Each CDR3 is given with its conserved first and last residue. The D gene is left open where the match is weak. Not every row has a clone size; where given, it reads once, few, many or a size class.

CDR3,DNA,D,size,V,J
CASSPRTQKIVSYEQYF,TGTGCCAGCTCACCACGAACCCAGAAGATAGTATCCTACGAGCAGTACTTC,-,few,TRBV18,TRBJ2-7
CSARDGKEETQYF,TGCAGTGCTAGAGATGGAAAGGAAGAGACCCAGTACTTC,-,-,TRBV20-1,TRBJ2-5
CASSGRQGLFF,TGTGCCAGCAGCGGTCGACAGGGACTGTTTTTT,TRBD1,-,TRBV9,TRBJ1-4
CASSPSDSRETQYF,TGTGCCAGCAGTCCTTCTGACAGCCGGGAGACCCAGTACTTC,-,few,TRBV2,TRBJ2-5
CSARDRVKGMNTEAFF,TGCAGTGCTAGAGATCGGGTCAAGGGGATGAACACTGAAGCTTTCTTT,-,few,TRBV20-1,TRBJ1-1
CASSFAGEGATQYF,TGTGCCAGCAGCTTCGCCGGGGAAGGGGCTACGCAGTATTTT,-,few,TRBV11-2,TRBJ2-3
CASSPELVTDTQYF,TGTGCCAGCAGTCCGGAGCTTGTCACAGATACGCAGTATTTT,-,few,TRBV12-3/TRBV12-4,TRBJ2-3
CASSFQSNYQPQHF,TGTGCCAGCAGTTTTCAGTCTAATTATCAGCCCCAGCATTTT,-,-,TRBV12-3/TRBV12-4,TRBJ1-5
CSAVRGQLQETQYF,TGCAGCGCCGTGCGGGGACAACTACAAGAGACCCAGTACTTC,-,-,TRBV29-1,TRBJ2-5
CASSQEFGQPATDTQYF,TGCGCCAGCAGCCAAGAATTTGGACAGCCTGCCACAGATACGCAGTATTTT,-,-,TRBV4-3,TRBJ2-3
CAWSVGTTTGELFF,TGTGCCTGGAGTGTAGGGACTACAACCGGGGAGCTGTTTTTT,TRBD2,-,TRBV30,TRBJ2-2
CSAISTARGTGELFF,TGCAGTGCCATCTCGACTGCCCGGGGCACCGGGGAGCTGTTTTTT,-,-,TRBV20-1,TRBJ2-2
CASSLGRGYGDTQYF,TGTGCCAGCAGCTTGGGGAGGGGATATGGAGATACGCAGTATTTT,TRBD2,-,TRBV7-2,TRBJ2-3
CASSVTGGRRNQPQHF,TGTGCCAGCAGTGTGACAGGGGGCCGACGAAATCAGCCCCAGCATTTT,TRBD1,-,TRBV6-4,TRBJ1-5
CSARTPGTGTHQETQYF,TGCAGTGCTAGAACTCCCGGGACAGGGACGCACCAAGAGACCCAGTACTTC,TRBD1,-,TRBV20-1,TRBJ2-5
CASSATGVTNEKLFF,TGCGCCAGCAGCGCAACGGGGGTGACTAATGAAAAACTGTTTTTT,-,-,TRBV5-1,TRBJ1-4
CSAREDTNTEAFF,TGCAGTGCTAGAGAAGACACAAACACTGAAGCTTTCTTT,-,-,TRBV20-1,TRBJ1-1
CASTQGVNTEAFF,TGCGCCAGCACCCAGGGTGTTAACACTGAAGCTTTCTTT,-,many,TRBV5-1,TRBJ1-1
CSASYWGRLDEQFF,TGCAGTGCTAGTTATTGGGGGAGGCTGGATGAGCAGTTCTTC,-,-,TRBV20-1,TRBJ2-1
CSSLGLGQSSSYNEQFF,TGCAGCTCCCTGGGCCTAGGGCAGTCGAGCTCCTACAATGAGCAGTTCTTC,-,once,TRBV20-1,TRBJ2-1
CASSTEFYEQYF,TGTGCCAGCAGCACTGAGTTCTACGAGCAGTACTTC,-,-,TRBV7-9,TRBJ2-7
CSATKGQFYNEQFF,TGCAGTGCTACCAAGGGACAGTTCTACAATGAGCAGTTCTTC,TRBD1,-,TRBV20-1,TRBJ2-1
CSASVTETEAFF,TGCAGTGCTAGTGTCACGGAGACTGAAGCTTTCTTT,-,few,TRBV20-1,TRBJ1-1
CASSRVVGTGYTF,TGTGCCAGCAGCCGTGTCGTCGGGACTGGCTACACCTTC,-,few,TRBV12-3/TRBV12-4,TRBJ1-2
CASSVTGAGNTIYF,TGTGCCAGCAGTGTTACAGGGGCTGGAAACACCATATATTTT,TRBD1,few,TRBV12-3/TRBV12-4,TRBJ1-3
CASSPDGGSGANVLTF,TGTGCCAGCAGCCCCGACGGGGGCTCTGGGGCCAACGTCCTGACTTTC,-,few,TRBV5-4,TRBJ2-6
CASSLYTSGSHNEQFF,TGTGCCAGCAGTTTATACACTAGCGGGAGCCACAATGAGCAGTTCTTC,TRBD2,few,TRBV12-3/TRBV12-4,TRBJ2-1
CSAVIPRSTDTQYF,TGCAGTGCCGTCATCCCTCGAAGCACAGATACGCAGTATTTT,-,few,TRBV20-1,TRBJ2-3
CASSSTSGTYNEQFF,TGTGCCAGCAGTTCGACTAGCGGAACCTACAATGAGCAGTTCTTC,TRBD2,few,TRBV5-5,TRBJ2-1
CASSLVQGMDIQYF,TGTGCCAGCAGCTTGGTGCAGGGGATGGACATTCAGTACTTC,-,-,TRBV5-6,TRBJ2-4
CSARVPGQETQYF,TGCAGTGCTAGAGTTCCGGGGCAAGAGACCCAGTACTTC,-,-,TRBV20-1,TRBJ2-5
CASRDRGRSGQYF,TGTGCCAGCAGGGACCGTGGACGGAGTGGGCAGTACTTC,-,few,TRBV12-3/TRBV12-4,TRBJ2-7
CATSGTLGSGSSADTQYF,TGTGCCACCAGCGGCACGTTGGGTAGCGGGAGTTCCGCAGATACGCAGTATTTT,TRBD2,few,TRBV15,TRBJ2-3
CSARPGAGKQETQYF,TGCAGTGCTAGGCCGGGAGCGGGAAAGCAAGAGACCCAGTACTTC,TRBD2,many,TRBV20-1,TRBJ2-5
CASSRTRGYEQFF,TGTGCCAGCAGCCGAACTCGGGGATATGAGCAGTTCTTC,-,many,TRBV12-3/TRBV12-4,TRBJ2-1
CSVSWGTSGMDEQFF,TGCAGCGTCTCCTGGGGGACTAGCGGGATGGATGAGCAGTTCTTC,TRBD2,-,TRBV29-1,TRBJ2-1
CSVTSGSRDTQYF,TGCAGTGTGACTAGCGGGAGCAGAGATACGCAGTATTTT,TRBD2,-,TRBV20-1,TRBJ2-3